A selection of T cell receptor beta chains follows, all from one sample in a study of T cells in localized non-small cell lung cancer. The repertoire was sequenced with immunoSEQ multiplex PCR; TCRdb's copy has only in-frame clones and lacks some. This repertoire shows roughly 58,000 clones, 75% to 85% found once; its top ten account for around 4.7%. This specimen consisted of PBMCs, obtained before any cancer treatment. These receptor sequences come from a man aged 40 to 70 with stage II lung adenocarcinoma. Both conserved end residues are part of each CDR3. The D gene is left open where the match is weak. The size of a clone is reported for some rows only, either as once, few or many, or as a class for expanded clones.

V gene	D gene	clone size	J gene	CDR3 DNA	CDR3 protein
TRBV4-1	TRBD1	NA	TRBJ1-3	TGCGCCAGCAGCCAAGGGTCGGGACAGGGAAACACCATATATTTT	CASSQGSGQGNTIYF
TRBV13	TRBD2	few	TRBJ2-1	TGTGCCAGCAGCCCCCCAAGGTCCGGGCTAGCGGGAATCGGCTCCTACAATGAGCAGTTCTTC	CASSPPRSGLAGIGSYNEQFF
TRBV7-2	NA	NA	TRBJ1-1	TGTGCCAGCAGCGTATCAGGAGAAGCTTTCTTT	CASSVSGEAFF
TRBV7-2	TRBD1	NA	TRBJ2-1	TGTGCCAGCAGCTCGACAGGGGGAGTCGCCTACAATGAGCAGTTCTTC	CASSSTGGVAYNEQFF
TRBV5-4	NA	NA	TRBJ2-5	TGTGCCAGCAGCTTGGGGGTACAGACCCAAGAGACCCAGTACTTC	CASSLGVQTQETQYF
TRBV5-1	NA	NA	TRBJ2-2	TGCGCCAGCAGGTTCCGCGCAGCGGGCAACACCGGGGAGCTGTTTTTT	CASRFRAAGNTGELFF
TRBV28	TRBD1	NA	TRBJ2-7	TGTGCCAGCCCCTCCGAGACAGGGGGCTCCGAGCAGTACTTC	CASPSETGGSEQYF
TRBV5-1	TRBD1	NA	TRBJ2-3	TGCGCCAGCACCTTTACAGGGGGTGCCACAGATACGCAGTATTTT	CASTFTGGATDTQYF
TRBV6-1	TRBD2	NA	TRBJ2-2	TGTGCCAGCAGTGGATACGGACTAGCGGGAGGAATCCCTCAGACCGGGGAGCTGTTTTTT	CASSGYGLAGGIPQTGELFF
TRBV2	NA	NA	TRBJ1-1	TGTGCCAGCAGTGATGTTTATTATCTCAGCTATCAGAGCACTGAAGCTTTCTTT	CASSDVYYLSYQSTEAFF
TRBV11-3	NA	medium-sized	TRBJ1-2	TGTGCCAGCAGCCCCCGGGGGGGGGATGGCTACACCTTC	CASSPRGGDGYTF
TRBV28	TRBD2	NA	TRBJ2-3	TGTGCCAGCAGTGAAGCGGGAGGGCCCGCAGATACGCAGTATTTT	CASSEAGGPADTQYF
TRBV30	NA	NA	TRBJ1-2	TGTGCCGGGGGCCAAACAGCCCTCTATGGCTACACCTTC	CAGGQTALYGYTF
TRBV27	NA	NA	TRBJ1-4	TGTGCCAGCAGTTTCGGCCAGGCTAATGAAAAACTGTTTTTT	CASSFGQANEKLFF
TRBV6-1	NA	NA	TRBJ1-5	TGTGCCAGCACTCGACAGTTTAGCAATCAGCCCCAGCATTTT	CASTRQFSNQPQHF
TRBV5-1	NA	once	TRBJ1-3	TGCGCCAGCAGCTTGGACGGGGGCTCCTCTGGAAACACCATATATTTT	CASSLDGGSSGNTIYF
TRBV4-2	NA	NA	TRBJ1-6	TGTGCCAGCAGCCAAGAGAGGAGGGTAGGACCGAATTCACCCCTCCACTTT	CASSQERRVGPNSPLHF
TRBV5-4	TRBD1	NA	TRBJ1-2	TGTGCCAGCAGCTCTCATCCTAACAGGGGGAGTCCTGGCTACACCTTC	CASSSHPNRGSPGYTF
TRBV30	TRBD1	NA	TRBJ2-7	TGTGCCTGGAGCGGACAGGGGGCCTCCTACGAGCAGTACTTC	CAWSGQGASYEQYF
TRBV11-2	TRBD2	NA	TRBJ2-7	TGTGCCAGCAGCTTTAGCGGGAGGTCCATTTACGAGCAGTACTTC	CASSFSGRSIYEQYF
TRBV10-3	NA	NA	TRBJ2-2	TGTGCCATCACCCAGGACACCACAGAGCTGTTTTTT	CAITQDTTELFF
TRBV4-3	TRBD2	NA	TRBJ2-3	TGCGCCAGCAGCCTTGCCGGGGGGGCAGATACGCAGTATTTT	CASSLAGGADTQYF
TRBV28	NA	NA	TRBJ2-7	TGTGCCAGCAGTTTAGGGAGGTCGGCGCAGTACTTC	CASSLGRSAQYF
TRBV5-1	TRBD2	NA	TRBJ2-7	TGCGCCAGCACCTCTAGCGGGAGCTCCTACGAGCAGTACTTC	CASTSSGSSYEQYF
TRBV19	NA	NA	TRBJ2-3	TGTGCCAGTAGTGGCGGGACTTTCCTCACAGATACGCAGTATTTT	CASSGGTFLTDTQYF
TRBV30	NA	NA	TRBJ1-2	TGTGCCTGGAGTCTTGAAAGCGGCTACACCTTC	CAWSLESGYTF
TRBV29-1	TRBD2	few	TRBJ2-1	TGCAGCGTACTTGGACTAGCGGGAGGTAATGAGCAGTTCTTC	CSVLGLAGGNEQFF
TRBV28	TRBD2	few	TRBJ2-3	TGTGCCAGCAGTTCCGGGAGGAGGGGAAGTGTGGGAGATACGCAGTATTTT	CASSSGRRGSVGDTQYF
TRBV6-6	TRBD1	NA	TRBJ1-4	TGTGCCAGCAGCCGAGACAGGGCAACTAATGAAAAACTGTTTTTT	CASSRDRATNEKLFF
TRBV7-2	TRBD1	NA	TRBJ2-7	TGTGCCAGCAGTGGACAGGGGACCTCCTACGAGCAGTACTTC	CASSGQGTSYEQYF
TRBV5-4	TRBD1	NA	TRBJ1-2	TGTGCCAGCAGCCCCGGGACAGAATATGGCTACACCTTC	CASSPGTEYGYTF
TRBV30	TRBD2	NA	TRBJ2-7	TGTGCCTTCTCGGCGGGGGCCTACGAGCAGTACTTC	CAFSAGAYEQYF
TRBV20-1	TRBD2	NA	TRBJ2-1	TGCAGCCGACTAGCGGGTAATGAGCAGTTCTTC	CSRLAGNEQFF
TRBV7-2	NA	NA	TRBJ2-5	TGTGCCAGCAGCTTAGCGAGACAAGAGACCCAGTACTTC	CASSLARQETQYF
TRBV27	TRBD2	few	TRBJ2-7	TGTGCCAGCAGTTTTAAGGCGGGAGGCTACGAGCAGTACTTC	CASSFKAGGYEQYF
TRBV27	NA	NA	TRBJ2-2	TGTGCCAGCAGTTTCAGGCAGCTAACCGGGGAGCTGTTTTTT	CASSFRQLTGELFF
TRBV4-3	TRBD1	NA	TRBJ1-2	TGCGCCAGCAAACGGGACAGGGCCCTAGCTAACTATGGCTACACCTTC	CASKRDRALANYGYTF
TRBV6-1	TRBD1	few	TRBJ2-7	TGTGCCAGCAGTGATCCGGGACAGATCTACGAGCAGTACTTC	CASSDPGQIYEQYF
TRBV2	NA	once	TRBJ1-5	TGTGCCAGCAGTGAAATCCCTCGCCCTAACTGGGGTCAGCCCCAGCATTTT	CASSEIPRPNWGQPQHF
TRBV19	TRBD1	NA	TRBJ1-2	TGTGCCAGTAGTATAAGTTTCATGGACAGGGAGGGCTACACCTTC	CASSISFMDREGYTF